These 31 T cell receptor beta chains originate from one sample sequenced in a study of technical replicates of blood from a few donors. This table comes from immunoSEQ multiplex PCR, and its TCRdb copy is limited to in-frame clones, with some not included. The sample holds about 93,000 clones, 95% seen once. Input material: T cells isolated from PBMCs. Receptors originate from a human donor in good health.

In this sample, this clone turned up once. The V gene is TRBV28, the J gene TRBJ2-7; 7 bases line up with TRBD1. CDR1 is MDHEN and CDR2 is SYDVKM in the germline V gene. The CDR3 is made up of 14 amino acids. V gave up 3 bases and J gave up 3 bases; unmatched junction bases: 5. CDR3 residues: CASSLPRGFYEQYF. The CDR3 nucleotides read TGTGCCAGCAGTTTGCCCAGGGGGTTCTACGAGCAGTACTTC.

The V and J genes are TRBV5-4 and TRBJ2-7; D is ambiguous. The germline V gene encodes CDR1 SGHNT and CDR2 YYREEE (reference sequence). Trimming pared 0 bases from V and 5 bases from J, leaving 12 bases between. This CDR3 comprises 14 residues. CDR3 nucleotide sequence: TGTGCCAGCAGCTTGGTTGACAATCGGAACGAGCAGTACTTC. Translation gives CASSLVDNRNEQYF.

The chain recombines TRBV7-9 with TRBJ2-3, with TRBD2 matching over 13 bases. V dropped 5 bases and J dropped 4; count of bases not matched to a gene: 9. The CDR3 consists of 17 residues. Germline lookup yields CDR1 SEHNR and CDR2 FQNEAQ (reference sequence). The CDR3 spells CASSPWTSGRGADTQYF. CDR3 sequence (DNA): TGTGCCAGCAGCCCCTGGACTAGCGGGAGAGGGGCAGATACGCAGTATTTT.

The genes are TRBV6-6 and TRBJ2-1; D might be TRBD2 (5 bases). This CDR3 region has 13 residues. Per germline, CDR1 MNHNY and CDR2 SVGAGI (reference sequence). V shed 0 bases and J shed 9 bases, with 9 bases lying between them. CDR3 DNA: TGTGCCAGCAGTTACTCGATCCGGGGTGAGCAGTTCTTC. This translates into CASSYSIRGEQFF.

The chain combines TRBV7-6 with TRBJ2-1, with TRBD2 identical over 10 bases. Per the germline V gene, CDR1 is SGHVS and CDR2 is FNYEAQ. The CDR3 has 14 residues. J gave up 6 bases and V 6 bases, and 5 bases lay outside the gene matches. The chain's CDR3 is CASSEREGPNEQFF. The CDR3 bases are TGTGCCAGCAGTGAGCGGGAGGGCCCCAATGAGCAGTTCTTC.

The V gene is TRBV30, the J gene TRBJ1-1; 8 bases agree with TRBD1. Germline CDR1 and CDR2: GTSNPN and SVGIG (reference sequence). The CDR3 loop spans 18 amino acids. Unmatched junction bases numbered 17, after V lost 0 bases and J lost 5 bases. The CDR3 region is CAWSVHLSTGERKTEAFF. CDR3 DNA: TGTGCCTGGAGTGTACACTTGTCGACAGGGGAAAGAAAAACTGAAGCTTTCTTT.

V is TRBV20-1 and J is TRBJ1-5; a weak D match, TRBD1 (5 bases). The CDR3 totals 11 residues. V was trimmed by 1 base and J by 11 bases, leaving 9 bases between them. Germline V gene lookup returns CDR1 DFQATT and CDR2 SNEGSKA (reference sequence). CDR3 amino acids: CSARVGRAQHF. CDR3 coding DNA: TGCAGTGCTAGAGTGGGCAGGGCCCAGCATTTT.

The V gene is TRBV6-6, the J gene TRBJ2-1; 7 positions agree with TRBD1. Germline V gene lookup returns CDR1 MNHNY and CDR2 SVGAGI (reference sequence). The CDR3 extends over 13 amino acids. The V segment lost 7 bases and the J segment 7 bases; nucleotides outside the gene matches: 7. CDR3 residues: CASKGAGWNEQFF. CDR3 bases: TGTGCCAGCAAGGGGGCAGGGTGGAATGAGCAGTTCTTC.

The chain has TRBV27 and TRBJ2-7; 8 bases are shared with TRBD2. Per germline, CDR1 MNHEY and CDR2 SMNVEV (reference sequence). V shed 5 bases and J 2 bases; nucleotides not matched to a gene: 5. The CDR3 contains 14 residues. The CDR3 sequence is CASSEDGRAYEQYF. The DNA for the CDR3 is TGTGCCAGCAGTGAAGACGGGAGGGCCTACGAGCAGTACTTC.

V and J are TRBV7-6 and TRBJ1-2; 7 positions agree with TRBD1. After removal of 1 base from V and 0 bases from J, the junction contained 8 bases not matched to a gene. CDR1 SGHVS and CDR2 FNYEAQ come from the germline V gene. This CDR3 is 17 amino acids long. The CDR3 nucleotides are TGTGCCAGCAGCTTAGAAGGTTTTGGACAGGCTAACTATGGCTACACCTTC. This sequence encodes CASSLEGFGQANYGYTF.

The chain joins TRBV5-1 to TRBJ2-7, with a possible D match to TRBD2 (6 bases). The CDR3 has 14 residues. The germline CDR1 and CDR2 sequences are SGHRS and YFSETQ. V was trimmed by 3 bases and J by 7 bases, leaving 17 bases between them. The DNA of the CDR3 is TGCGCCAGCAGCTCCACTCGGAGGGGCCTGGAGCAGTACTTC. Translation: CASSSTRRGLEQYF.

The count of this clone is one. The chain links TRBV5-4 to TRBJ2-2; D uncertain. CDR1 SGHNT and CDR2 YYREEE come from the germline V gene (reference sequence). The CDR3 sequence is 15 residues long. Trimming left V 5 bases short and J 6 bases short, with 17 bases between. The DNA for the CDR3 is TGTGCCAGCAGATTAGGCGGCCTCGACGCCGGGGAGCTGTTTTTT. Protein sequence: CASRLGGLDAGELFF.

V and J are TRBV9 and TRBJ2-1; possibly TRBD2 for D (6 bases). The CDR3 has 13 amino acids. The V end was cut by 2 bases, the J end by 9 bases, with 12 bases between. Germline CDR1 is SGDLS and CDR2 is YYNGEE. Here the CDR3 reads CASSVDGGGEQFF. The CDR3, as DNA: TGTGCCAGCAGCGTTGACGGGGGTGGTGAGCAGTTCTTC.

The genes are TRBV30 and TRBJ1-3, with D tentatively TRBD1 (5 bases). CDR1 GTSNPN and CDR2 SVGIG come from the germline V gene (reference sequence). V lost 0 bases and J 8 bases, leaving 29 bases between the germline ends. The CDR3 has 19 residues. CDR3 region: CAWSVLLWGDENFQDTIYF. CDR3 coding DNA: TGTGCCTGGAGTGTACTATTGTGGGGGGATGAGAACTTCCAGGACACCATATATTTT.

A few counts support this clone. CDR3 in amino acids: CADPGADTQYF. The DNA for the CDR3 is TGTGCCGACCCGGGGGCAGATACGCAGTATTTT. The V and J genes are TRBV15 and TRBJ2-3; weak D call: TRBD2 (6 bases). V gave up 11 bases and J gave up 4 bases, with 10 bases separating them. Germline CDR1 reads LNHNV; CDR2 reads YYDKDF (reference sequence). This CDR3 has 11 residues.

V is TRBV7-9 and J is TRBJ2-7; 10 nucleotides align to TRBD1. The CDR3 has 14 residues. The J segment lost 5 bases and the V segment lost 4 bases, leaving 5 bases of the junction unmatched. Germline V gene data show CDR1 as SEHNR and CDR2 as FQNEAQ (reference sequence). CDR3 DNA sequence: TGTGCCAGCAGCTCCCGGGACAGGGGCGACGAGCAGTACTTC. Protein: CASSSRDRGDEQYF.

J is TRBJ2-2 and V is TRBV6-4, with D possibly being TRBD2 (6 bases). The CDR3 runs to 13 residues. Trimming pared 5 bases from V and 3 bases from J, leaving 7 bases between. The germline V gene has CDR1 MRHNA and CDR2 SNTAGT. The chain's CDR3 is CASSPGDTGELFF. CDR3 in DNA: TGTGCCAGCAGTCCGGGGGACACCGGGGAGCTGTTTTTT.

The V and J genes are TRBV19 and TRBJ2-5; 7 nucleotides align to TRBD1. CDR3 size: 15 residues. Per germline, CDR1 LNHDA and CDR2 SQIVND (reference sequence). Trimming took 4 bases from V and 3 from J; bases not matched to a gene: 8. The CDR3 region has the DNA TGTGCCAGTAGTAAATTTTCGACAGGGAAAGAGACCCAGTACTTC. Translating it yields CASSKFSTGKETQYF.

J is TRBJ2-3 and V is TRBV5-5; no clear D. CDR1 and CDR2 from the germline V gene are SGHKS and YYEKEE (reference sequence). The CDR3 is 12 residues long. V shed 0 bases and J shed 6 bases, with 5 bases lying between them. The CDR3 sequence: CASSLELDTQYF. CDR3 nucleotides: TGTGCCAGCAGCTTGGAGCTGGATACGCAGTATTTT.

The chain is built from TRBV5-4 and TRBJ1-5; weak D call: TRBD1 (5 bases). Germline V gene lookup returns CDR1 SGHNT and CDR2 YYREEE (reference sequence). V lost 7 bases and J 1 base, leaving 30 bases between the germline ends. This CDR3 spans 20 amino acids. The CDR3 nucleotides read TGTGCCAGCCGACTCCTACACATAGACCAGGGCGGTGGGAGCAATCAGCCCCAGCATTTT. Its translation is CASRLLHIDQGGGSNQPQHF.

The J gene is TRBJ1-6, the V gene TRBV28; TRBD1 might be the D (5 bases). The germline CDR1 and CDR2 sequences are MDHEN and SYDVKM. This CDR3 region has 15 residues. V lost 7 bases to trimming and J lost 12 bases, with 22 bases between them. CDR3 in amino acids: CASTPSGGPSLPLHF. Written as DNA, the CDR3 is TGTGCCAGCACCCCCTCGGGGGGACCGTCTTTACCCCTCCACTTT.

A single count supports this clone. The chain employs TRBV5-5 and TRBJ2-1; D possibly corresponds to TRBD2 (5 bases). Germline CDR1 reads SGHKS; CDR2 reads YYEKEE (reference sequence). This CDR3 has 11 amino acids. V was clipped by 6 bases and J by 5 bases, with 6 bases between them. The DNA of the CDR3 is TGTGCCAGCAAGACTAACAATGAGCAGTTCTTC. Translated, it gives CASKTNNEQFF. Full variable domain (missing parts from reference TRBV5-5 and TRBJ2-1): DAGVTQSPTHLIKTRGQQVTLRCSPISGHKSVSWYQQVLGQGPQFIFQYYEKEERGRGNFPDRFSARQFPNYSSELNVNALLLGDSALYLCASKTNNEQFFGPGTRLTVL.

This clone was counted a single time. The chain uses TRBV7-6 and TRBJ2-7; 14 bases line up with TRBD2. Germline V CDR1 and CDR2: SGHVS, FNYEAQ. CDR3 size: 15 residues. After removal of 5 bases from V and 5 bases from J, the junction contained 5 bases not matched to a gene. CDR3 in DNA: TGTGCCAGCAGCCCGACTAGCGGGGGGGCCCACGAGCAGTACTTC. It translates to CASSPTSGGAHEQYF.

V usage is TRBV29-1 and J usage is TRBJ2-3, with D uncertain. V shed 3 bases and J shed 3 bases, with 10 bases lying between them. Germline lookup yields CDR1 SQVTM and CDR2 ANQGSEA. The CDR3 sequence is 13 residues long. CDR3 coding DNA: TGCAGCGTTGAGAGGAGCCGAACAGATACGCAGTATTTT. The encoded protein is CSVERSRTDTQYF.

V is TRBV2 and J is TRBJ1-4, with D maybe TRBD1 (6 bases). CDR3 length equals 13 residues. The ends were cut back, 3 bases at V and 8 bases at J, with 10 bases in the middle. Germline assignment: CDR1 SNHLY and CDR2 FYNNEI. CDR3 in amino acids: CASSDLGGEKLFF. DNA for the CDR3: TGTGCCAGCAGTGATTTAGGGGGAGAAAAACTGTTTTTT.

The CDR3 loop is CASSVDGQAQPQHF. The DNA of the CDR3 is TGTGCCAGCAGCGTAGACGGACAAGCTCAGCCCCAGCATTTT. V gene TRBV9 combines with J gene TRBJ1-5; the D gene is possibly TRBD1 (5 bases). The CDR3 is made up of 14 amino acids. Germline-derived CDR1 and CDR2 are SGDLS and YYNGEE. The V end was cut by 0 bases, the J end by 6 bases, with 10 bases between.

This chain links TRBV27 with TRBJ1-5; 7 bases agree with TRBD1. The CDR3 is 15 amino acids. Germline V gives CDR1 MNHEY, CDR2 SMNVEV (reference sequence). J lost 0 bases, V lost 4 bases, and 3 bases had no gene match. Here the CDR3 DNA reads TGTGCCAGCAGTTCGACAGGGTATAGCAATCAGCCCCAGCATTTT. As protein: CASSSTGYSNQPQHF.

This sequence joins TRBV6-1 and TRBJ1-5; possibly TRBD1 for D (5 bases). CDR3 length: 15 residues. V lost 8 bases and J lost 0, with 14 bases in between. Per germline, CDR1 MNHNS and CDR2 SASEGT. Here the CDR3 reads CASGGDGYSNQPQHF. The CDR3, as DNA: TGTGCCAGCGGGGGGGACGGCTATAGCAATCAGCCCCAGCATTTT.

This chain joins TRBV11-3 and TRBJ2-7; 12 positions match TRBD2. CDR1 is SGHNT, CDR2 YENEEA, per germline. V lost 6 bases to trimming and J lost 6 bases; unmatched junction nucleotides: 6. This CDR3 contains 14 residues. CDR3 amino acids: CASSSSGGALEQYF. DNA for the CDR3: TGTGCCAGCAGTTCTAGCGGGGGGGCGCTCGAGCAGTACTTC.

The chain is built from TRBV2 and TRBJ2-1, with TRBD2 matching 10 bases. V shed 5 bases, J shed 5 bases, and the junction held 3 bases outside the gene matches. The length of the CDR3 is 14 residues. Germline CDR1 SNHLY, CDR2 FYNNEI. The CDR3 region has the DNA TGTGCCAGCAGTACAAGCGGGGGGGACAATGAGCAGTTCTTC. Translating gives CASSTSGGDNEQFF.

This chain uses TRBV18 with TRBJ1-2; D may be TRBD1 (5 bases). With 3 bases removed from V and 7 bases from J, the gap between germline ends came to 24 bases. CDR3 length: 17 residues. Germline loops: CDR1 KGHSH, CDR2 LQKENI. CDR3 DNA: TGTGCCAGCTCACCGGACACCGTCCCCTATGGGGTGGGTGGCTACACCTTC. This translates into CASSPDTVPYGVGGYTF.